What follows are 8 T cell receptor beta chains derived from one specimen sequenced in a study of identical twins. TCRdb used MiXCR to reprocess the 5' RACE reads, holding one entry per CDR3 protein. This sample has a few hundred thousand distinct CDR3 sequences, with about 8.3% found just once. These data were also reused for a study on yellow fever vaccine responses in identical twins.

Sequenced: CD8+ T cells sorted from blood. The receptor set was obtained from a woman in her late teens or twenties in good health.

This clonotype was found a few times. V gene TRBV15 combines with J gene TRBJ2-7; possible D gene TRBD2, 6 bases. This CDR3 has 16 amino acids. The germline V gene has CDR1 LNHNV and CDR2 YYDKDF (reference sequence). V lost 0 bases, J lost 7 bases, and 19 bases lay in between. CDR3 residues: CATSRDGLASSGEQYF. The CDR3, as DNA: TGTGCCACCAGCAGAGATGGGCTAGCGTCGTCTGGGGAGCAGTACTTC.

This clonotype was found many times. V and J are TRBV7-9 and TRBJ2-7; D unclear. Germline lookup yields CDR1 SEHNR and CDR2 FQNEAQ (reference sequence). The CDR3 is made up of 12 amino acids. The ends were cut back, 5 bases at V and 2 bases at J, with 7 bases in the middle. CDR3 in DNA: TGTGCCAGCAGCCAAGGGACCTACGAGCAGTACTTC. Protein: CASSQGTYEQYF.

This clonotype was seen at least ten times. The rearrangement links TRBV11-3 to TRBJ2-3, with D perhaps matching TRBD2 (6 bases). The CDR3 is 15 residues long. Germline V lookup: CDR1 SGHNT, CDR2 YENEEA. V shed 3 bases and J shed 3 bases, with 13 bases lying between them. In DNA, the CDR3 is TGTGCCAGCAGCTTCCCCTTGGGGGGAACAGATACGCAGTATTTT. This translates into CASSFPLGGTDTQYF.

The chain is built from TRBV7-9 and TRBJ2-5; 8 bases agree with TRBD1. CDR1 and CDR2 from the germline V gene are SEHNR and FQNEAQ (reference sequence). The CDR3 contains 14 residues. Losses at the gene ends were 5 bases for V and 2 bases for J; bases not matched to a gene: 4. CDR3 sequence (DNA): TGTGCCAGCAGCACAGGGGGGATTCAAGAGACCCAGTACTTC. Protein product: CASSTGGIQETQYF.

In nucleotides, the CDR3 is TGTGCCAGCAGCTTAGGGTCAGAGAACACTGAAGCTTTCTTT. It specifies CASSLGSENTEAFF. The chain is built from TRBV7-8 and TRBJ1-1; D uncertain. The germline V gene has CDR1 SGHVS and CDR2 FQNEAQ. V lost 1 base, J lost 1 base, and 7 bases lay in between. The CDR3 totals 14 residues.

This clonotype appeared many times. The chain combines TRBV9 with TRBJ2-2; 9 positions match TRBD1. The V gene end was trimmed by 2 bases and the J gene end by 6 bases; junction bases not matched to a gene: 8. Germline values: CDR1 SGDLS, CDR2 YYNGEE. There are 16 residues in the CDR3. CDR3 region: CASSVEGQGLSGELFF. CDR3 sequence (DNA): TGTGCCAGCAGCGTGGAGGGACAGGGATTATCCGGGGAGCTGTTTTTT.

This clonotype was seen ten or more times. CDR3 sequence (DNA): TGTGCCAGCAGTTTAAACGTCCGGAACGAGCAGTACTTC. This codes for CASSLNVRNEQYF. This rearrangement joins TRBV12-3 or TRBV12-4 to TRBJ2-7; D not certain. Between the trimmed V and J ends, which lost 2 bases and 5 bases, there was a span of 10 bases. The CDR3 is made up of 13 amino acids.

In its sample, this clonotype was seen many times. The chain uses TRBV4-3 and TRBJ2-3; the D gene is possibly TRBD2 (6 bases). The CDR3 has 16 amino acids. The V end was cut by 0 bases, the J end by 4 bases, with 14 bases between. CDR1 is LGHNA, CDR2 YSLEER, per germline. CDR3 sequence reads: CASSQELGTLADTQYF. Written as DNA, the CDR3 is TGCGCCAGCAGCCAAGAGTTGGGGACTTTGGCAGATACGCAGTATTTT.